The next 28 T cell receptor beta chains were all read from a single sample in a study of T cell changes during pregnancy in multiple sclerosis. TCRdb keeps only in-frame clones here, not all; method: immunoSEQ multiplex PCR. The sample holds some 23,000 clones, 75% to 90% seen once. The specimen comprised CD4+ T cells from peripheral blood mononuclear cells, sampled in the first trimester of pregnancy. These receptors were obtained from a female donor in good health, enrolled as a control in a pregnancy study.

The chain recombines TRBV5-6 with TRBJ1-1; no clear D gene. This CDR3 contains 16 residues. Deletions cut 3 bases from V and 2 bases from J, with 17 bases between. Per the germline V gene, CDR1 is SGHDT and CDR2 is YYEEEE. CDR3 protein: CASSSGVRALNTEAFF. The CDR3 DNA is TGTGCCAGCAGCTCCGGGGTCCGAGCTTTAAACACTGAAGCTTTCTTT.

The chain has TRBV9 and TRBJ1-2; 8 bases are shared with TRBD1. This CDR3 is 12 amino acids long. CDR1 is SGDLS and CDR2 is YYNGEE in the germline V gene. Unmatched junction bases numbered 0, after V lost 0 bases and J lost 8 bases. The DNA for the CDR3 is TGTGCCAGCAGCGTAGGGACAGGGGGCTACACCTTC. It translates to CASSVGTGGYTF.

The V and J genes are TRBV6-1 and TRBJ1-5; the match to TRBD1 covers 9 bases. There are 14 residues in the CDR3. CDR1 and CDR2 (germline): MNHNS, SASEGT. V lost 6 bases and J lost 7; bases outside the gene matches: 7. The CDR3 loop reads CASSQQGAGQPQHF. In DNA form, the CDR3 reads TGTGCCAGCAGCCAACAGGGGGCCGGGCAGCCCCAGCATTTT.

The CDR3 spells CASSPDSGGRDTQYF. The CDR3, as DNA: TGTGCCAGCAGCCCCGACAGCGGGGGGAGAGATACGCAGTATTTT. The rearrangement links TRBV7-2 to TRBJ2-3; 9 nucleotides match TRBD2. V shed 5 bases, J shed 5 bases, and the junction held 8 bases outside the gene matches. Germline CDR1 SGHTA, CDR2 FQGNSA. The CDR3 spans 15 residues. The variable domain in full, completed from reference TRBV7-2 and TRBJ2-3, reads GAGVSQSPSNKVTEKGKDVELRCDPISGHTALYWYRQSLGQGLEFLIYFQGNSAPDKSGLPSDRFSAERTGGSVSTLTIQRTQQEDSAVYLCASSPDSGGRDTQYFGPGTRLTVL.

The chain uses TRBV15 and TRBJ1-5; D gene uncertain. The germline V gene has CDR1 LNHNV and CDR2 YYDKDF (reference sequence). The CDR3 extends over 15 amino acids. With 0 bases removed from V and 4 bases from J, the gap between germline ends came to 10 bases. CDR3 amino acids: CATSRDRGENQPQHF. As DNA, the CDR3 is TGTGCCACCAGCAGAGATCGCGGGGAGAATCAGCCCCAGCATTTT.

The CDR3 here is CASKAGDRGGTEAFF. The CDR3 nucleotides read TGCGCCAGCAAGGCGGGGGACAGGGGGGGCACTGAAGCTTTCTTT. The chain uses TRBV10-2 and TRBJ1-1; 11 positions agree with TRBD1. J gave up 4 bases and V 7 bases, and 8 bases lay outside the gene matches. The CDR3 consists of 15 residues. Germline CDR1 WSHSY, CDR2 SAAADI.

The V call is TRBV25-1, the J call TRBJ1-4; D not certain. The germline gives CDR1 MGHDK, CDR2 SYGVNS. V lost 3 bases to trimming and J lost 0 bases, with 2 bases between them. CDR3 length: 13 amino acids. The DNA for the CDR3 is TGTGCCAGCAGTGACACAACTAATGAAAAACTGTTTTTT. This gives the protein CASSDTTNEKLFF.

The CDR3 nucleotides are TGTGCCAGCAGCTTCCAAGAGGGAACTGAAGCTTTCTTT. Translated, it gives CASSFQEGTEAFF. The chain joins TRBV7-6 to TRBJ1-1; no reliable D call. V gave up 3 bases and J gave up 5 bases, with 10 bases separating them. Germline CDR1 is SGHVS and CDR2 is FNYEAQ. The CDR3 is made up of 13 amino acids. Complete variable domain (other parts from reference TRBV7-6 and TRBJ1-1): GAGVSQSPRYKVTKRGQDVALRCDPISGHVSLYWYRQALGQGPEFLTYFNYEAQQDKSGLPNDRFSAERPEGSISTLTIQRTEQRDSAMYRCASSFQEGTEAFFGQGTRLTVV.

By share, this clone ranks as medium-sized. V and J are TRBV6-4 and TRBJ1-2, with 8 bases aligning to TRBD1. The CDR3 runs to 13 residues. The junction had 10 bases not matched to a gene; V was cut back by 8 bases and J by 8 bases. Germline V CDR1 and CDR2: MRHNA, SNTAGT. CDR3 nucleotides: TGTGCCAGCCGAGCAGGGGGCGTAGGAGGCTACACCTTC. Its protein is CASRAGGVGGYTF.

Relative to its sample, this clone is medium-sized. The CDR3 DNA sequence: TGTGCCAGTAGTAGAAACAGGGGCACTGAAGCTTTCTTT. This translates into CASSRNRGTEAFF. The chain recombines TRBV19 with TRBJ1-1, with 7 bases aligning to TRBD1. The germline V gene encodes CDR1 LNHDA and CDR2 SQIVND (reference sequence). The CDR3 loop spans 13 amino acids. The J segment lost 4 bases and the V segment lost 4 bases, leaving 3 bases of the junction unmatched.

J is TRBJ1-1 and V is TRBV29-1; 7 nucleotides align to TRBD1. This CDR3 has 13 residues. Germline V gene sequence: CDR1 SQVTM, CDR2 ANQGSEA. The V segment lost 7 bases and the J segment 0 bases; nucleotides outside the gene matches: 5. As DNA, the CDR3 is TGCAGCGCGGTGGGACAGTTGAACACTGAAGCTTTCTTT. This encodes CSAVGQLNTEAFF. Complete variable domain (other parts from reference TRBV29-1 and TRBJ1-1): SAVISQKPSRDICQRGTSLTIQCQVDSQVTMMFWYRQQPGQSLTLIATANQGSEATYESGFVIDKFPISRPNLTFSTLTVSNMSPEDSSIYLCSAVGQLNTEAFFGQGTRLTVV.

The chain has TRBV27 and TRBJ2-2; 9 bases map to TRBD2. The junction had 8 bases not matched to a gene; V was cut back by 3 bases and J by 6 bases. There are 16 residues in the CDR3. Germline CDR1 is MNHEY and CDR2 is SMNVEV (reference sequence). Here the CDR3 reads CASSFRAGGHSGELFF. Written as DNA, the CDR3 is TGTGCCAGCAGTTTTAGGGCGGGAGGGCATTCCGGGGAGCTGTTTTTT.

This sequence joins TRBV9 and TRBJ2-7; tentatively, D is TRBD2 (6 bases). Germline values: CDR1 SGDLS, CDR2 YYNGEE. The V end was cut by 3 bases, the J end by 5 bases, with 18 bases between. The CDR3 is 15 residues long. CDR3 coding DNA: TGTGCCAGCAGCGCCATGGGGGGAGCCAATGACGAGCAGTACTTC. The encoded protein is CASSAMGGANDEQYF.

CDR3 coding DNA: TGCGCCAGCAGCTCGACCGGACAGGGTAGGAAGGTCAATGAGCAGTTCTTC. Translating gives CASSSTGQGRKVNEQFF. This chain connects TRBV5-1 to TRBJ2-1; 8 bases are shared with TRBD1. Germline CDR1 SGHRS, CDR2 YFSETQ. The CDR3 runs to 17 residues. J lost 6 bases, V lost 3 bases, and 14 bases had no gene match. Using reference TRBV5-1 and TRBJ2-1 for the parts outside the CDR3, the full variable domain is KAGVTQTPRYLIKTRGQQVTLSCSPISGHRSVSWYQQTPGQGLQFLFEYFSETQRNKGNFPGRFSGRQFSNSRSEMNVSTLELGDSALYLCASSSTGQGRKVNEQFFGPGTRLTVL.

This rearrangement joins TRBV6-6 to TRBJ1-5, with TRBD1 as a possible D gene (6 bases). Germline V gives CDR1 MNHNY, CDR2 SVGAGI (reference sequence). This CDR3 spans 14 amino acids. Trimming shortened V by 2 bases and J by 9 bases, and 14 bases separated the two germline ends. The CDR3 here is CASSYAGGQGPQHF. CDR3 nucleotide sequence: TGTGCCAGCAGTTACGCGGGGGGCCAGGGGCCCCAGCATTTT.

V and J are TRBV6-1 and TRBJ1-3; D might be TRBD1 (6 bases). Trimming removed 6 bases from V and 0 bases from J, with 12 bases in between. This CDR3 is built from 15 residues. Germline CDR1 MNHNS, CDR2 SASEGT. CDR3 in DNA: TGTGCCAGCAGGTTCGTGGGGGCCTCTGGAAACACCATATATTTT. Translation: CASRFVGASGNTIYF.

This chain uses TRBV7-9 with TRBJ1-2, with D hard to call. V was pared by 1 base and J by 0 bases, with 12 bases between. This CDR3 is built from 16 residues. Germline lookup yields CDR1 SEHNR and CDR2 FQNEAQ (reference sequence). This CDR3 reads CASSLVDTVANYGYTF. The CDR3 DNA reads TGTGCCAGCAGCTTAGTTGATACGGTAGCTAACTATGGCTACACCTTC.

V usage is TRBV10-2 and J usage is TRBJ2-1; 13 nucleotides match TRBD2. The CDR3 length is 15 residues. The germline V gene has CDR1 WSHSY and CDR2 SAAADI. V was pared by 7 bases and J by 9 bases, with 9 bases of the junction left unmatched. The CDR3, as DNA: TGCGCCAGCAATCCTACTAGCGGGGGGGGTGGTGAGCAGTTCTTC. It encodes CASNPTSGGGGEQFF.

This clone appeared once. Here the CDR3 reads CASSSGGYDEQYF. CDR3 DNA: TGTGCCAGCAGTTCGGGGGGGTACGACGAGCAGTACTTC. The rearrangement uses TRBV11-3 and TRBJ2-7, with 8 bases aligning to TRBD2. The V gene's germline CDR1 is SGHNT and CDR2 YENEEA. This CDR3 spans 13 amino acids. Trimming at V came to 6 bases and at J to 5 bases, leaving 6 bases not matched to a gene.

V usage is TRBV15 and J usage is TRBJ1-1; D ambiguous. With 0 bases removed from V and 4 bases from J, the gap between germline ends came to 6 bases. The CDR3 length is 13 residues. Germline V CDR1 and CDR2: LNHNV, YYDKDF (reference sequence). DNA for the CDR3: TGTGCCACCAGCAGAGATGAGGGCACTGAAGCTTTCTTT. Residues: CATSRDEGTEAFF.

CDR3 sequence: CAWERGLAGVEETQYF. CDR3 bases: TGTGCCTGGGAAAGGGGACTAGCGGGAGTTGAGGAGACCCAGTACTTC. This rearrangement joins TRBV30 to TRBJ2-5; 14 bases fit TRBD2. The CDR3 is 16 amino acids. The germline V gene encodes CDR1 GTSNPN and CDR2 SVGIG (reference sequence). The ends lost 5 bases at V and 5 bases at J; junction bases unmatched: 10.

The V call is TRBV5-1, the J call TRBJ1-4, with TRBD1 identical over 9 bases. Germline lookup yields CDR1 SGHRS and CDR2 YFSETQ. The CDR3 has 15 amino acids. J lost 7 bases, V lost 0 bases, and 4 bases had no gene match. The CDR3 DNA follows: TGCGCCAGCAGCTTGGCCGGGACAGGGTTTGAAAAACTGTTTTTT. Translation gives CASSLAGTGFEKLFF.

This clone has more than one count but fewer than ten. The chain links TRBV5-8 to TRBJ2-5; unclear D gene. This CDR3 has 12 amino acids. CDR1 is SGHTS and CDR2 is YDEGEE in the germline V gene. Trimming removed 4 bases from V and 4 bases from J, with 8 bases in between. CDR3 residues: CASSLYLETQYF. CDR3 bases: TGTGCCAGCAGCCTCTATTTAGAGACCCAGTACTTC. The full variable domain, its missing parts supplied by reference TRBV5-8 and TRBJ2-5, is EAGVTQSPTHLIKTRGQQATLRCSPISGHTSVYWYQQALGLGLQFLLWYDEGEERNRGNFPPRFSGRQFPNYSSELNVNALELEDSALYLCASSLYLETQYFGPGTRLLVL.

CDR3 in amino acids: CASSTGYQPQHF. The CDR3 region has the DNA TGTGCCAGCAGCACAGGGTATCAGCCCCAGCATTTT. The V call is TRBV7-2, the J call TRBJ1-5, with D possibly TRBD1 on 6 matching bases. Deletions cut 5 bases from V and 5 bases from J, with 7 bases between. The germline V gene has CDR1 SGHTA and CDR2 FQGNSA. CDR3 length: 12 amino acids.

The V call is TRBV9, the J call TRBJ1-1; 9 bases match TRBD1. Germline lookup yields CDR1 SGDLS and CDR2 YYNGEE. This CDR3 comprises 15 residues. V was clipped by 4 bases and J by 5 bases; unmatched bases: 9. The CDR3 DNA is TGTGCCAGCAGCCCGAACAGGGGGCGGTGGACTGAAGCTTTCTTT. Its translation: CASSPNRGRWTEAFF. Drawing the rest from reference TRBV9 and TRBJ1-1, the complete variable domain is DSGVTQTPKHLITATGQRVTLRCSPRSGDLSVYWYQQSLDQGLQFLIQYYNGEERAKGNILERFSAQQFPDLHSELNLSSLELGDSALYFCASSPNRGRWTEAFFGQGTRLTVV.

The chain links TRBV7-9 to TRBJ2-1, with 13 nucleotides matching TRBD2. The CDR3 length is 16 residues. The germline CDR1 and CDR2 sequences are SEHNR and FQNEAQ (reference sequence). The trim removed 5 bases at V and 8 bases at J, leaving 9 bases unmatched. Here the CDR3 reads CASSLELAGGRDEQFF. The CDR3 DNA reads TGTGCCAGCAGCCTGGAACTAGCGGGGGGGAGGGATGAGCAGTTCTTC.

V and J are TRBV19 and TRBJ1-6, with no clear D. Between the trimmed V and J ends, which lost 3 bases and 9 bases, there was a span of 15 bases. Germline V CDR1 and CDR2: LNHDA, SQIVND (reference sequence). CDR3 length: 15 residues. The CDR3 DNA reads TGTGCCAGTAGTATGGGAATAGAGGGAATTTCACCCCTCCACTTT. Amino acid sequence: CASSMGIEGISPLHF. The whole variable domain, remainder taken from reference TRBV19 and TRBJ1-6, is DGGITQSPKYLFRKEGQNVTLSCEQNLNHDAMYWYRQDPGQGLRLIYYSQIVNDFQKGDIAEGYSVSREKKESFPLTVTSAQKNPTAFYLCASSMGIEGISPLHFGNGTRLTVT.

This sequence joins TRBV5-1 and TRBJ2-4; a possible D gene is TRBD2 (6 bases). Looked up from germline, CDR1 is SGHRS and CDR2 is YFSETQ. Trimming cost V 4 bases and J 2 bases, with 19 bases left between them. This CDR3 is 17 amino acids long. The CDR3 DNA reads TGCGCCAGCAGCCCAAAGGACGGGACTCGGACCAAAAACATTCAGTACTTC. Translation gives CASSPKDGTRTKNIQYF.